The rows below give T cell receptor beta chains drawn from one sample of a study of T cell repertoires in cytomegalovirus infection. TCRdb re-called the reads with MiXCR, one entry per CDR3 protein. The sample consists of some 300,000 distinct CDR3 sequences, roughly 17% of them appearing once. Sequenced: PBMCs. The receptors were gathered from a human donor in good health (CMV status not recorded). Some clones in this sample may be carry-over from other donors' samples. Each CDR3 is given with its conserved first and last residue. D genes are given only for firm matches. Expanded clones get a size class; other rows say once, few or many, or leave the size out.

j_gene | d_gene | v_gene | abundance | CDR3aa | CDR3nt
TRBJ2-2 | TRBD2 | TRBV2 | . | CASRIGLEQTGELFF | TGTGCCAGCAGGATCGGACTAGAACAAACCGGGGAGCTGTTTTTT
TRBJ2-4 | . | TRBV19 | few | CASSILPMTGFENIQYF | TGTGCCAGTAGTATCCTCCCGATGACCGGCTTTGAAAACATTCAGTACTTC
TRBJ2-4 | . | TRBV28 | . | CASSLNFVKNIQYF | TGTGCCAGCAGCCTTAATTTTGTCAAAAACATTCAGTACTTC
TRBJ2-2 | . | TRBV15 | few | CATSRLLQGSGTGELFF | TGTGCCACCAGCAGACTTCTTCAGGGGAGTGGCACCGGGGAGCTGTTTTTT
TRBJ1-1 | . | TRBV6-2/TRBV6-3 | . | CASSRQQVMAEAFF | TGTGCCAGCAGCCGCCAACAGGTGATGGCTGAAGCTTTCTTT
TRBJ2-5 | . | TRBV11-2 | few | CASSFSGVGGPETQYF | TGTGCCAGCAGCTTCTCTGGGGTGGGGGGCCCAGAGACCCAGTACTTC
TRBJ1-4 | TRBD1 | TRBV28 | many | CASSRTGGAGEKLFF | TGTGCCAGCAGTCGGACAGGGGGCGCAGGTGAAAAACTGTTTTTT
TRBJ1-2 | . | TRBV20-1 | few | CSATPRTDNYGYTF | TGCAGTGCTACCCCCAGAACAGACAACTATGGCTACACCTTC
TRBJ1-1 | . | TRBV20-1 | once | CSARKSGRRSTEAFF | TGCAGTGCTAGAAAGTCTGGCAGGCGTTCCACTGAAGCTTTCTTT
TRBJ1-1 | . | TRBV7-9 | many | CAAGPKNTEAFF | TGTGCGGCCGGCCCGAAGAACACTGAAGCTTTCTTT
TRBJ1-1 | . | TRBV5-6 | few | CASNRVAGSTEAFF | TGTGCCAGCAACCGCGTGGCCGGGAGCACTGAAGCTTTCTTT
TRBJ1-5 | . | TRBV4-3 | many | CASSPSIGSNQPQHF | TGCGCCAGCAGTCCGTCGATCGGGAGCAATCAGCCCCAGCATTTT
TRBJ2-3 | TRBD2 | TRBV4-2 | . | CASSHQTGTSGTDTQYF | TGTGCCAGCAGCCACCAAACCGGGACTAGCGGTACAGATACGCAGTATTTT
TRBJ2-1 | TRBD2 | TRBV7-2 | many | CASSLDSGGGRNEQFF | TGTGCCAGCAGCTTAGATTCAGGCGGGGGGCGGAATGAGCAGTTCTTC
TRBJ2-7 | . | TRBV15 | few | CATSRLGGTSSYEQYF | TGTGCCACCAGCAGACTCGGAGGGACATCGTCCTACGAGCAGTACTTC
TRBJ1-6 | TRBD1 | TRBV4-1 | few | CASRRTGGPYNSPLHF | TGTGCCAGCAGGCGGACAGGGGGCCCTTATAATTCACCCCTCCACTTT
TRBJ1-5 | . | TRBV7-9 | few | CASSLAHETGSQPQHF | TGTGCCAGCAGCTTAGCCCACGAAACTGGTAGTCAGCCCCAGCATTTT